The 22 T cell receptor beta chains listed next were all sequenced from one sample in a study of blood T cell repertoires in COVID-19. TCRdb keeps only in-frame clones here, not all; method: immunoSEQ multiplex PCR. The data contain about 67,000 clones, around 85% of them singletons. Sequencing input: peripheral blood. Receptors were obtained from a man aged 45-60 years with active COVID-19.

This rearrangement joins TRBV10-3 to TRBJ2-5; possible D gene TRBD1, 5 bases. The CDR3 contains 14 residues. Germline V gene data show CDR1 as ENHRY and CDR2 as SYGVKD. Trimming shortened V by 4 bases and J by 1 base, and 10 bases separated the two germline ends. The CDR3 here is CAISVRQGQETQYF. CDR3 in DNA: TGTGCCATCAGTGTCAGGCAGGGCCAAGAGACCCAGTACTTC.

The chain uses TRBV19 and TRBJ2-2, with TRBD2 identical over 13 bases. The germline gives CDR1 LNHDA, CDR2 SQIVND (reference sequence). The CDR3 is 18 residues long. The junction had 12 bases not matched to a gene; V was cut back by 6 bases and J by 5 bases. The DNA for the CDR3 is TGTGCCAGTAGGCCGGGACTAGCGGGGCGGACTGGTACCGGGGAGCTGTTTTTT. It encodes CASRPGLAGRTGTGELFF.

The chain combines TRBV25-1 with TRBJ2-7; no reliable D call. The V gene lost 3 bases and the J gene lost 4 bases, with 10 bases spanning the gap. This CDR3 comprises 13 residues. In germline, CDR1 is MGHDK, CDR2 SYGVNS. Written as DNA, the CDR3 is TGTGCCAGCAGTGATTCCCTAGATTACGAGCAGTACTTC. Protein sequence: CASSDSLDYEQYF.

This chain connects TRBV24-1 to TRBJ1-5; D not resolved. V lost 9 bases and J lost 2, with 19 bases in between. The length of the CDR3 is 16 residues. CDR1 is KGHDR, CDR2 SFDVKD, per germline. The CDR3 DNA sequence: TGTGCCACCCAGAGCGGCCCCGGCCGCGGCAATCAGCCCCAGCATTTT. Protein: CATQSGPGRGNQPQHF.

The CDR3 sequence is CASGFLDRGPYEQYF. In nucleotides, the CDR3 is TGTGCTAGTGGTTTCCTGGACAGGGGGCCCTACGAGCAGTACTTC. The J gene is TRBJ2-7, the V gene TRBV12-5; 11 bases fit TRBD1. V lost 3 bases and J lost 2; bases outside the gene matches: 3. The CDR3 has 15 amino acids. Germline assignment: CDR1 LGHNT and CDR2 FRNRAP.

The chain joins TRBV6-4 to TRBJ1-2; 7 bases are shared with TRBD1. CDR3 size: 14 residues. The ends lost 6 bases at V and 8 bases at J; junction bases unmatched: 12. From germline, CDR1 is MRHNA and CDR2 SNTAGT. The CDR3, as DNA: TGTGCCAGCAGCCCTAGGAGGGGGCAAGGCGGCTACACCTTC. Translation: CASSPRRGQGGYTF.

The rearrangement uses TRBV18 and TRBJ2-7; 10 nucleotides align to TRBD2. This CDR3 is 14 amino acids long. Germline V CDR1 and CDR2: KGHSH, LQKENI. J lost 9 bases, V lost 5 bases, and 10 bases had no gene match. CDR3 residues: CASSETSGNFLQYF. For the CDR3, the DNA is TGTGCCAGCTCAGAAACTAGCGGGAACTTTTTGCAGTACTTC.

V gene TRBV30 combines with J gene TRBJ1-6, with TRBD1 matching over 8 bases. Germline values: CDR1 GTSNPN, CDR2 SVGIG (reference sequence). The CDR3 is 16 amino acids. With V trimmed by 1 base and J by 8 bases, 10 bases remained unmatched. CDR3 DNA sequence: TGTGCCTGGAGTGCGCCCGACAGGGGCTCGTATTCACCCCTCCACTTT. Translation: CAWSAPDRGSYSPLHF.

The rearrangement links TRBV9 to TRBJ2-5; 8 bases agree with TRBD1. The germline CDR1 and CDR2 sequences are SGDLS and YYNGEE. CDR3 length equals 13 residues. J gave up 5 bases and V 4 bases, and 4 bases lay outside the gene matches. The CDR3 sequence is CASSLTGGETQYF. The CDR3 nucleotides read TGTGCCAGCAGCCTTACAGGGGGGGAGACCCAGTACTTC.

The chain employs TRBV3-1 (or the pseudogene TRBV3-2) and TRBJ2-4; weak D call: TRBD1 (6 bases). Per the germline V gene, CDR1 is LGHDT and CDR2 is YNNKEL (reference sequence). The CDR3 totals 15 residues. The V end was cut by 5 bases, the J end by 0 bases, with 11 bases between. CDR3 coding DNA: TGTGCCAGCAGCGATAAGGGGGTAGCCAAAAACATTCAGTACTTC. Encoded protein: CASSDKGVAKNIQYF.

The chain links TRBV2 to TRBJ1-1, with no clear D. Germline V gene data show CDR1 as SNHLY and CDR2 as FYNNEI. The CDR3 extends over 11 amino acids. Deletions cut 4 bases from V and 7 bases from J, with 7 bases between. The CDR3 bases are TGTGCCAGCAGTGTCGGGGTTGAAGCTTTCTTT. Translation gives CASSVGVEAFF. Combining the CDR3 with reference TRBV2 and TRBJ1-1 gives the whole variable domain EPEVTQTPSHQVTQMGQEVILRCVPISNHLYFYWYRQILGQKVEFLVSFYNNEISEKSEIFDDQFSVERPDGSNFTLKIRSTKLEDSAMYFCASSVGVEAFFGQGTRLTVV.

The chain links TRBV19 to TRBJ2-6; D might be TRBD2 (6 bases). Germline CDR1 LNHDA, CDR2 SQIVND (reference sequence). The CDR3 is 18 amino acids. With 10 bases removed from V and 0 bases from J, the gap between germline ends came to 22 bases. CDR3 in DNA: TGTGCCACCAAAACCGGAGGGCGCAGGGCCTCTGGGGCCAACGTCCTGACTTTC. Residues: CATKTGGRRASGANVLTF.

The genes are TRBV9 and TRBJ2-3; TRBD2 matches 9 bases. The V gene end was trimmed by 4 bases and the J gene end by 1 base; junction bases not matched to a gene: 4. CDR3 length: 15 amino acids. Per germline, CDR1 SGDLS and CDR2 YYNGEE. This CDR3 is CASSLAGTGTDTQYF. CDR3 coding DNA: TGTGCCAGCAGCCTAGCGGGAACGGGCACAGATACGCAGTATTTT.

V usage is TRBV19 and J usage is TRBJ2-2; D may be TRBD1 (6 bases). The CDR3 is 15 amino acids. V shed 7 bases and J shed 1 base, with 13 bases lying between them. The V gene's germline CDR1 is LNHDA and CDR2 SQIVND (reference sequence). The CDR3: CASINRELNTGELFF. CDR3 bases: TGTGCCAGTATTAACAGGGAATTGAACACCGGGGAGCTGTTTTTT.

The chain carries TRBV15 and TRBJ2-2; D is possibly TRBD2 (5 bases). The V and J ends lost 1 base and 1 base respectively, with 7 bases between them. Germline values: CDR1 LNHNV, CDR2 YYDKDF (reference sequence). The CDR3 sequence is 15 residues long. The CDR3 spells CATSRARENTGELFF. In DNA form, the CDR3 reads TGTGCCACCAGCAGAGCGAGGGAGAACACCGGGGAGCTGTTTTTT.

The genes are TRBV6-5 and TRBJ2-1; 7 bases line up with TRBD1. From germline, CDR1 is MNHEY and CDR2 SVGAGI. V shed 3 bases and J 3 bases; nucleotides not matched to a gene: 2. CDR3 size: 14 residues. CDR3 residues: CASSYRQGYNEQFF. The CDR3 DNA follows: TGTGCCAGCAGTTATAGACAGGGCTACAATGAGCAGTTCTTC.

The rearrangement links TRBV2 to TRBJ2-1; 9 bases line up with TRBD2. Germline trimming cut 1 base from V and 7 bases from J; bases unmatched to any gene: 8. The CDR3 contains 16 residues. The germline V gene has CDR1 SNHLY and CDR2 FYNNEI. The CDR3 region is CASSEVWLAGSNEQFF. In nucleotides, the CDR3 is TGTGCCAGCAGTGAAGTTTGGCTAGCGGGGTCGAATGAGCAGTTCTTC.

V and J are TRBV5-1 and TRBJ2-1; no reliable D call. The CDR3 loop spans 16 amino acids. Germline V lookup: CDR1 SGHRS, CDR2 YFSETQ. V lost 0 bases, J lost 0 bases, and 10 bases lay in between. The CDR3 loop reads CASSLADLGSYNEQFF. As DNA, the CDR3 is TGCGCCAGCAGCTTGGCCGATCTCGGCTCCTACAATGAGCAGTTCTTC.

This clone showed up just a few times. The V call is TRBV29-1, the J call TRBJ2-7; 8 bases match TRBD2. Trimming cost V 7 bases and J 6 bases; bases outside gene matches: 8. The length of the CDR3 is 12 residues. Germline CDR1 is SQVTM and CDR2 is ANQGSEA. CDR3 sequence (DNA): TGCAGCGCTGGCGGGAGGAATACCGAGCAGTACTTC. Protein product: CSAGGRNTEQYF.

This clone was observed a single time. The rearrangement uses TRBV27 and TRBJ1-4; no definite D call. CDR1 MNHEY and CDR2 SMNVEV come from the germline V gene (reference sequence). This CDR3 is 13 amino acids long. V gave up 3 bases and J gave up 8 bases, with 10 bases separating them. The CDR3 protein is CASSFAPAEKLFF. CDR3 coding DNA: TGTGCCAGCAGTTTTGCTCCTGCGGAAAAACTGTTTTTT.

The genes are TRBV9 and TRBJ1-1, with D possibly TRBD1 on 5 matching bases. CDR3 length equals 15 residues. The V end lost 0 bases, the J end lost 3 bases, and 12 bases lay between the germline ends. CDR1 and CDR2 (germline): SGDLS, YYNGEE. The CDR3 region is CASSVEKGSYTEAFF. As DNA, the CDR3 is TGTGCCAGCAGCGTAGAGAAGGGGTCGTACACTGAAGCTTTCTTT.

The rearrangement uses TRBV7-6 and TRBJ2-1, with D perhaps matching TRBD2 (6 bases). Germline V gene lookup returns CDR1 SGHVS and CDR2 FNYEAQ. Deletions cut 4 bases from V and 1 base from J, with 14 bases between. The CDR3 runs 16 residues. The CDR3 spells CASSSPMTSSYNEQFF. The CDR3 bases are TGTGCCAGCAGCTCCCCAATGACTAGTTCCTACAATGAGCAGTTCTTC.